A single sample gave rise to the 12 T cell receptor beta chains below, sequenced in a study of control samples from healthy donors and cancer patients. Produced via immunoSEQ multiplex PCR; TCRdb's table is partial and in-frame only. This sample carries 250,000 to 300,000 clones, 82% of them seen once, and the ten largest clones take roughly 13%. Sequenced input: PBMCs. Receptors were obtained from a woman aged 60-75 years with lung cancer.

The chain combines TRBV30 with TRBJ1-1; unclear D gene. This CDR3 spans 12 amino acids. From germline, CDR1 is GTSNPN and CDR2 SVGIG (reference sequence). With 5 bases removed from V and 4 bases from J, the gap between germline ends came to 11 bases. CDR3 in amino acids: CAWGQIFTEAFF. CDR3 bases: TGTGCCTGGGGGCAGATTTTCACTGAAGCTTTCTTT. Based on the CDR3 plus reference TRBV30 and TRBJ1-1, the full variable domain is SQTIHQWPATLVQPVGSPLSLECTVEGTSNPNLYWYRQAAGRGLQLLFYSVGIGQISSEVPQNLSASRPQDRQFILSSKKLLLSDSGFYLCAWGQIFTEAFFGQGTRLTVV.

This clone was detected a few times. The gene calls are TRBV15 and TRBJ2-7; D may be TRBD1 (5 bases). CDR1 and CDR2 from the germline V gene are LNHNV and YYDKDF (reference sequence). The CDR3 runs 14 residues. Trimming removed 1 base at V and 6 bases at J, with 13 bases between. This CDR3 is CATSRVRIQGEQYF. The DNA for the CDR3 is TGTGCCACCAGCAGAGTTCGTATTCAGGGCGAGCAGTACTTC.

With respect to this clone: Within the sample, other DNA sequences also encode this same CDR3. The chain employs TRBV5-1 and TRBJ2-1; TRBD1 or TRBD2 may be the D gene (5 bases each). CDR1 is SGHRS, CDR2 YFSETQ, per germline. This CDR3 has 15 amino acids. V was pared by 1 base and J by 4 bases, with 12 bases between. This CDR3 reads CASSLNGASYNEQFF. In nucleotides, the CDR3 is TGCGCCAGCAGCTTGAACGGGGCCTCTTACAATGAGCAGTTCTTC.

Written as DNA, the CDR3 is TGTGCCAGCAGTGAAGGGCAGGGGGGTTCACCCCTCCACTTT. This sequence encodes CASSEGQGGSPLHF. The V call is TRBV6-4, the J call TRBJ1-6; TRBD1 matches at 7 bases. This CDR3 has 14 amino acids. With 3 bases clipped from V and 9 bases from J, the junction kept 5 bases outside the gene matches. Germline CDR1 MRHNA, CDR2 SNTAGT.

CDR3 in amino acids: CASSHIGETQYF. Here the CDR3 DNA reads TGTGCCAGCAGCCATATTGGGGAGACCCAGTACTTC. This sequence joins TRBV3-1 (or the pseudogene TRBV3-2) and TRBJ2-5; D remains ambiguous. The CDR3 consists of 12 residues. CDR1 and CDR2 (germline): LGHDT, YNNKEL (reference sequence). Trimming took off 3 bases at V and 5 bases at J, with 7 bases between the two ends.

The chain links TRBV19 to TRBJ1-5; the D gene is possibly TRBD1 (6 bases). V lost 6 bases, J lost 4 bases, and 19 bases lay in between. The CDR3 loop spans 16 amino acids. The germline V gene encodes CDR1 LNHDA and CDR2 SQIVND (reference sequence). DNA of the CDR3: TGTGCCAGTAGCTCCAGGGGATTTCAGAGGAATCAGCCCCAGCATTTT. Its translation: CASSSRGFQRNQPQHF.

This chain uses TRBV7-2 with TRBJ2-3; no reliable D call. The CDR3 length is 17 residues. V lost 1 base and J 1 base, leaving 15 bases between the germline ends. In germline, CDR1 is SGHTA, CDR2 FQGNSA. The CDR3: CASSLGWVWAGTDTQYF. The CDR3 DNA is TGTGCCAGCAGCTTAGGATGGGTCTGGGCTGGCACAGATACGCAGTATTTT.

This chain links TRBV5-1 with TRBJ2-7; a weak D match, TRBD1 (6 bases). The CDR3 is 15 amino acids. In germline, CDR1 is SGHRS, CDR2 YFSETQ. Trimming removed 3 bases at V and 7 bases at J, with 20 bases between. The CDR3 is CASSSTGQPHGEQYF. CDR3 in DNA: TGCGCCAGCAGCTCGACCGGACAGCCTCATGGGGAGCAGTACTTC.

The chain couples TRBV19 to TRBJ2-1, with D hard to call. The germline gives CDR1 LNHDA, CDR2 SQIVND (reference sequence). The CDR3 is 15 amino acids. Trimming removed 6 bases at V and 6 bases at J, with 18 bases between. The CDR3 loop is CASSVSKLTINEQFF. For the CDR3, the DNA is TGTGCCAGTAGCGTATCGAAACTTACGATCAATGAGCAGTTCTTC.

This chain uses TRBV12-1 with TRBJ2-7; no DNA check was done on the table's D call, TRBD2. TRBV12-1 is designated a pseudogene. This CDR3 is 14 amino acids long. The DNA of the CDR3 is TGTGCCAGCAGCGCCGCAGCGGGAGACGACGAGCAGTACTTC. It specifies CASSAAAGDDEQYF.

This clone was observed a handful of times. The J gene is TRBJ1-1, the V gene TRBV7-9; D perhaps matches TRBD1 (5 bases). This CDR3 contains 15 residues. V gave up 5 bases and J gave up 0 bases, with 13 bases separating them. Germline CDR1 is SEHNR and CDR2 is FQNEAQ (reference sequence). The CDR3 bases are TGTGCCAGCAGCCCAGGGATGGCCGTGAACACTGAAGCTTTCTTT. Protein sequence: CASSPGMAVNTEAFF.

The chain links TRBV10-2 to TRBJ2-7; TRBD1 matches 10 bases. The CDR3 spans 16 residues. The germline CDR1 and CDR2 sequences are WSHSY and SAAADI. The trim removed 6 bases at V and 2 bases at J, leaving 10 bases unmatched. The CDR3 sequence is CASRVPPGTGAYEQYF. CDR3 bases: TGCGCCAGCAGGGTTCCTCCCGGGACAGGGGCCTACGAGCAGTACTTC.